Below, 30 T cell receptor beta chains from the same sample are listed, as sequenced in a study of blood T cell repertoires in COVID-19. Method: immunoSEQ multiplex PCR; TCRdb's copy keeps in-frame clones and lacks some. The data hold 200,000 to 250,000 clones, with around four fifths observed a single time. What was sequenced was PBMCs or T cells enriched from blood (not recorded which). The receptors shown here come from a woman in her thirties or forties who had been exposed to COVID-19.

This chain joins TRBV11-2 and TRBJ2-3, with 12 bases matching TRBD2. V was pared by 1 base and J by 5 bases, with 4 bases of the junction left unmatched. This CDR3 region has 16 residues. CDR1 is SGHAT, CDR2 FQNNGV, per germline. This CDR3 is CASSLASGGVIDTQYF. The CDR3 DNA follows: TGTGCCAGCAGCTTAGCTAGCGGGGGGGTGATAGATACGCAGTATTTT.

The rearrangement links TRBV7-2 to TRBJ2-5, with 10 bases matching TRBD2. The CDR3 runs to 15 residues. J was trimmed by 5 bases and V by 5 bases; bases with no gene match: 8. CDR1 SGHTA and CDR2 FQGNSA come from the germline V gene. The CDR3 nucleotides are TGTGCCAGCAGCCCCCAGCGGGGGGGCTGGGAGACCCAGTACTTC. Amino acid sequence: CASSPQRGGWETQYF.

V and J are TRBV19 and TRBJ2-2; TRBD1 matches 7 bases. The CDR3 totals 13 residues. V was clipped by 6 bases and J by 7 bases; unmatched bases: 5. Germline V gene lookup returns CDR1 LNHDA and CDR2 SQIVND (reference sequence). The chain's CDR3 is CASRDRFDGELFF. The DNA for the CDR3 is TGTGCCAGTAGGGACAGGTTTGACGGGGAGCTGTTTTTT.

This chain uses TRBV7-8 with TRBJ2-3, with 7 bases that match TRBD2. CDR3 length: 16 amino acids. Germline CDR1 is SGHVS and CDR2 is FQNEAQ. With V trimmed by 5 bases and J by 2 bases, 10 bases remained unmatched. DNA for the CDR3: TGTGCCAGCAGCACCATAGCGGGCGGTACCACAGATACGCAGTATTTT. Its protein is CASSTIAGGTTDTQYF.

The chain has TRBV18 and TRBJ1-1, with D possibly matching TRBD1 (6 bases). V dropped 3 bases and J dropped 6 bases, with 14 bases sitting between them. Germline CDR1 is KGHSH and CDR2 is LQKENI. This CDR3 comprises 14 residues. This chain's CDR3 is CASSPDRWTPEAFF. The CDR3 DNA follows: TGTGCCAGCTCACCCGACAGGTGGACCCCTGAAGCTTTCTTT.

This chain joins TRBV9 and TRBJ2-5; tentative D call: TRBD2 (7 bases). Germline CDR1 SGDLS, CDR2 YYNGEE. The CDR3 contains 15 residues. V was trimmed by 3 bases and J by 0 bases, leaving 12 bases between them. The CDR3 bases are TGTGCCAGCAGCGGTAGGGGGGGGTACCAAGAGACCCAGTACTTC. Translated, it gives CASSGRGGYQETQYF. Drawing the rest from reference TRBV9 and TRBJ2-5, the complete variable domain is DSGVTQTPKHLITATGQRVTLRCSPRSGDLSVYWYQQSLDQGLQFLIQYYNGEERAKGNILERFSAQQFPDLHSELNLSSLELGDSALYFCASSGRGGYQETQYFGPGTRLLVL.

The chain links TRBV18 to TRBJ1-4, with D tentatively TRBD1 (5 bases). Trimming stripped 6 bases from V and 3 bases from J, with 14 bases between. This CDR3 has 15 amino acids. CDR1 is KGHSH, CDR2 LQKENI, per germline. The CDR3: CASSTVGPPNEKLFF. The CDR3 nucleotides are TGTGCCAGCTCGACAGTTGGGCCCCCTAATGAAAAACTGTTTTTT.

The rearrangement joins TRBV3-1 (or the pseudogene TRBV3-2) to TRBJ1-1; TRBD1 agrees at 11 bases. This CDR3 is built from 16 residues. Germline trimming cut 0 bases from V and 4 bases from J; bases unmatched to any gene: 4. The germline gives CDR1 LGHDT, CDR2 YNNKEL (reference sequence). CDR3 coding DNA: TGTGCCAGCAGCCAAGATTTCGGGACAGGGGGCACTGAAGCTTTCTTT. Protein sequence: CASSQDFGTGGTEAFF.

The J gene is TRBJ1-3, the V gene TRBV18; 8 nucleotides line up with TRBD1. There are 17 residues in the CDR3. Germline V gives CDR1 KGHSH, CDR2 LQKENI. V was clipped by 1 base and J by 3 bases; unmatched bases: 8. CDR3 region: CASSPLGGQVDGNTIYF. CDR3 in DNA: TGTGCCAGCTCACCACTCGGGGGACAGGTGGATGGAAACACCATATATTTT. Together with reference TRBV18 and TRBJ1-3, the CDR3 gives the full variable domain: NAGVMQNPRHLVRRRGQEARLRCSPMKGHSHVYWYRQLPEEGLKFMVYLQKENIIDESGMPKERFSAEFPKEGPSILRIQQVVRGDSAAYFCASSPLGGQVDGNTIYFGEGSWLTVV.

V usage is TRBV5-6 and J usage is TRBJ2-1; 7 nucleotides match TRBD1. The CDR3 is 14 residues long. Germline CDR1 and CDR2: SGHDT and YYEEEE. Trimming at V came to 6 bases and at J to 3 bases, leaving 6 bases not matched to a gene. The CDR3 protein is CASMGGQVYNEQFF. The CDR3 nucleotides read TGTGCCAGCATGGGTGGACAGGTCTACAATGAGCAGTTCTTC.

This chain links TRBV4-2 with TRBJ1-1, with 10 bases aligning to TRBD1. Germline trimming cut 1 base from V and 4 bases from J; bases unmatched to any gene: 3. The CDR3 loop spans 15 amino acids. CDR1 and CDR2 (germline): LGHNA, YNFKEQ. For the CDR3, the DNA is TGTGCCAGCAGCCAAGGGACAGGGGGTATCACTGAAGCTTTCTTT. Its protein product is CASSQGTGGITEAFF.

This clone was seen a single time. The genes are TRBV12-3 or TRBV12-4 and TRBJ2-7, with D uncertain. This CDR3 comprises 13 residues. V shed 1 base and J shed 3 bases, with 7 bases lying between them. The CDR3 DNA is TGTGCCAGCAGTTTAGAAACGAGCTACGAGCAGTACTTC. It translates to CASSLETSYEQYF.

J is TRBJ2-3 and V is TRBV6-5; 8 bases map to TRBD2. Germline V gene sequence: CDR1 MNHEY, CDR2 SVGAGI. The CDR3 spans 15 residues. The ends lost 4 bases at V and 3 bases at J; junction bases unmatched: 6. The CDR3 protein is CASSSSGGRTDTQYF. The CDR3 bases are TGTGCCAGCAGTTCCAGCGGGGGCCGAACAGATACGCAGTATTTT.

CDR3 sequence: CASSVEQGALSNGYTF. The CDR3 DNA reads TGTGCCAGCAGCGTGGAACAGGGGGCGCTAAGTAATGGCTACACCTTC. The V and J genes are TRBV9 and TRBJ1-2, with 9 bases lining up with TRBD1. V shed 2 bases, J shed 6 bases, and the junction held 11 bases outside the gene matches. Germline V gene sequence: CDR1 SGDLS, CDR2 YYNGEE. This CDR3 region has 16 residues.

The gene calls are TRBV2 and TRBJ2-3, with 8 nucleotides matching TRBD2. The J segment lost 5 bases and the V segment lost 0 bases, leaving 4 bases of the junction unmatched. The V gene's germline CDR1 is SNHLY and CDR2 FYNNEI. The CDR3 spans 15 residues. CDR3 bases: TGTGCCAGCAGTGAAGCGCAAAGCGGGGGAGATACGCAGTATTTT. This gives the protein CASSEAQSGGDTQYF.

The CDR3 region is CASSFHRQRGGTDTQYF. The CDR3 coding sequence is TGTGCCAGCAGTTTCCACCGCCAGCGGGGGGGCACAGATACGCAGTATTTT. The chain has TRBV27 and TRBJ2-3, with 9 bases lining up with TRBD2. CDR1 is MNHEY and CDR2 is SMNVEV in the germline V gene (reference sequence). V lost 3 bases to trimming and J lost 1 base; unmatched junction nucleotides: 8. There are 17 residues in the CDR3.

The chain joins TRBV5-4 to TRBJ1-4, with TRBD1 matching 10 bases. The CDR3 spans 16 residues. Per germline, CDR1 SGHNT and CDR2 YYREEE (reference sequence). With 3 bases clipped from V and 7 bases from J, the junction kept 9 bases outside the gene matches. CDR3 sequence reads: CASSSARDRGPEKLFF. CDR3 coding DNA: TGTGCCAGCAGCTCGGCCCGGGACAGGGGCCCTGAAAAACTGTTTTTT.

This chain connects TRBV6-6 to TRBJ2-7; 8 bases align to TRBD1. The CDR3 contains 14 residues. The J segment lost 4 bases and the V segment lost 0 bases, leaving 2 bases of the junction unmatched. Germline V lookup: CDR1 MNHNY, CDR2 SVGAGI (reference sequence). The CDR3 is CASSYSDRGYEQYF. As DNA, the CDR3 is TGTGCCAGCAGTTACTCCGACAGGGGATACGAGCAGTACTTC.

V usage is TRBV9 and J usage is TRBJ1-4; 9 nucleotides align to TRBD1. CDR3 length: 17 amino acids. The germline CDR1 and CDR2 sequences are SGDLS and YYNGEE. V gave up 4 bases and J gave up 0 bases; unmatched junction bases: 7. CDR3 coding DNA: TGTGCCAGCAGCCCATGGGACAGGGTCCCAACTAATGAAAAACTGTTTTTT. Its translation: CASSPWDRVPTNEKLFF.

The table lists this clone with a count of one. CDR3 sequence (DNA): TGTGCCAGCAGTTCTACAGGAATGGGATACACCTTC. Translation: CASSSTGMGYTF. The chain joins TRBV28 to TRBJ1-2, with D perhaps matching TRBD1 (5 bases). CDR3 size: 12 residues. V shed 4 bases and J shed 11 bases, with 14 bases lying between them. Germline V gene sequence: CDR1 MDHEN, CDR2 SYDVKM.

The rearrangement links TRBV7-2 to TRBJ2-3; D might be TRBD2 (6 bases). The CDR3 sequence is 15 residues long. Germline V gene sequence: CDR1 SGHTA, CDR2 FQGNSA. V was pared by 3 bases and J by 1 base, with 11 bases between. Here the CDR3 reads CASSFGSGGTDTQYF. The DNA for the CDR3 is TGTGCCAGCAGCTTTGGTTCGGGGGGCACAGATACGCAGTATTTT.

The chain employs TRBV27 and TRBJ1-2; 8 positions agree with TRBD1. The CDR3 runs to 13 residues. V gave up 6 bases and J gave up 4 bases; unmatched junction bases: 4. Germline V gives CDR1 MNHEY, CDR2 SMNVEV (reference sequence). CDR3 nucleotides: TGTGCCAGCAGGACCGGGACAGGCTATGGCTACACCTTC. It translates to CASRTGTGYGYTF.

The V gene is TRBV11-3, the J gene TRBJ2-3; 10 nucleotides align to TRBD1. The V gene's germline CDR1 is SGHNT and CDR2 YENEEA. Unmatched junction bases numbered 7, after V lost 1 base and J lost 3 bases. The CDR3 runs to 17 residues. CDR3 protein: CASSLVGWGQGTDTQYF. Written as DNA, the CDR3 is TGTGCCAGCAGCTTAGTGGGCTGGGGACAGGGGACAGATACGCAGTATTTT.

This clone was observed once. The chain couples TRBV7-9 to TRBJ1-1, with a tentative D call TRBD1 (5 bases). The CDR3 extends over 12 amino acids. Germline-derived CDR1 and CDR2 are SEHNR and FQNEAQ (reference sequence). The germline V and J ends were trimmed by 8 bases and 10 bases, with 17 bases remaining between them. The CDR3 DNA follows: TGTGCCAGCGCATCCCCAGCGCAGGGAGCTTTCTTT. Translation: CASASPAQGAFF.

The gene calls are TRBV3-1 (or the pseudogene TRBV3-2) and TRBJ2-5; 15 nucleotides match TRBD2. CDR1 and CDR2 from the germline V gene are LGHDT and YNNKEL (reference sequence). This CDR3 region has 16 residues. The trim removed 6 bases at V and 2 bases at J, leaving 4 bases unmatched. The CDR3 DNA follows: TGTGCCAGCAGAGCGGGACTAGCGGGGGGTCAAGAGACCCAGTACTTC. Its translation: CASRAGLAGGQETQYF.

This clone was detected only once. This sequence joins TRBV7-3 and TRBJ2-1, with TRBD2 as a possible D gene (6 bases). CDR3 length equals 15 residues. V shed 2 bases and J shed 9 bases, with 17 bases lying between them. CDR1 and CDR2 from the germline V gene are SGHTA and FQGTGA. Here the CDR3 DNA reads TGTGCCAGCAGCTTAGGGCGTAGGGGACTGGGTGAGCAGTTCTTC. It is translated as CASSLGRRGLGEQFF.

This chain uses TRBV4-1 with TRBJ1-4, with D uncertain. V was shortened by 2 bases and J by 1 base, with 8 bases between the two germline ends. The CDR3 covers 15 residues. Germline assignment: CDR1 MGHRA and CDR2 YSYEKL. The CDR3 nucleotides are TGCGCCAGCAGCCAAACACAGTTAACTAATGAAAAACTGTTTTTT. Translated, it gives CASSQTQLTNEKLFF.

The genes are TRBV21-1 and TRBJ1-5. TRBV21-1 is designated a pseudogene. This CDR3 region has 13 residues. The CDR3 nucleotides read TGTGCCAGCAGCAAACGGGGAAGTCAGCCCCAGCATTTT. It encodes CASSKRGSQPQHF.

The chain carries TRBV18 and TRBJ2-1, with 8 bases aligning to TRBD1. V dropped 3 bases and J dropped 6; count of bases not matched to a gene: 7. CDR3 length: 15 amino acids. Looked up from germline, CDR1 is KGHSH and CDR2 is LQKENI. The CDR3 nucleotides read TGTGCCAGCTCACCGACAGGGGTCGCATCCAATGAGCAGTTCTTC. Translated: CASSPTGVASNEQFF.

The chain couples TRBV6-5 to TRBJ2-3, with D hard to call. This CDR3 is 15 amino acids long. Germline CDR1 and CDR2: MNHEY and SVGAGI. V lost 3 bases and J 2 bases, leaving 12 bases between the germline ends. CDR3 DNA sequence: TGTGCCAGCAGTTATACGCGGTTCGCCACAGATACGCAGTATTTT. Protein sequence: CASSYTRFATDTQYF.